One TCR beta chain is described in this entry. Antigen unknown. The CDR3 spans 14 residues. The germline gives CDR1 KGHSH, CDR2 LQKENI. V dropped 4 bases and J dropped 4; count of bases not matched to a gene: 3. The entry originates in a study of T cell responses to AZD1222 COVID-19 vaccine. Study observations and caveats: Repertoires were sampled only after the peak T cell response. A mostly white British donor set with more females was recruited, and clonal diversity was possibly underestimated.

Here immunoSEQ multiplex PCR was the method, and the copy in TCRdb shows in-frame clones only, minus some. Here the sample spans 150,000 or so clones, about nine tenths being singletons. This TCR was recovered from an adult in good health. This specimen was peripheral blood, taken on day 0 of AZD1222 vaccination. This rearrangement joins TRBV18 to TRBJ2-7; 11 positions agree with TRBD2. CDR3 DNA sequence: TGTGCCAGCTCACAGGCTAGCGGGAGGTACGAGCAGTACTTC. It codes for CASSQASGRYEQYF. The whole variable domain, remainder taken from reference TRBV18 and TRBJ2-7, is NAGVMQNPRHLVRRRGQEARLRCSPMKGHSHVYWYRQLPEEGLKFMVYLQKENIIDESGMPKERFSAEFPKEGPSILRIQQVVRGDSAAYFCASSQASGRYEQYFGPGTRLTVT.